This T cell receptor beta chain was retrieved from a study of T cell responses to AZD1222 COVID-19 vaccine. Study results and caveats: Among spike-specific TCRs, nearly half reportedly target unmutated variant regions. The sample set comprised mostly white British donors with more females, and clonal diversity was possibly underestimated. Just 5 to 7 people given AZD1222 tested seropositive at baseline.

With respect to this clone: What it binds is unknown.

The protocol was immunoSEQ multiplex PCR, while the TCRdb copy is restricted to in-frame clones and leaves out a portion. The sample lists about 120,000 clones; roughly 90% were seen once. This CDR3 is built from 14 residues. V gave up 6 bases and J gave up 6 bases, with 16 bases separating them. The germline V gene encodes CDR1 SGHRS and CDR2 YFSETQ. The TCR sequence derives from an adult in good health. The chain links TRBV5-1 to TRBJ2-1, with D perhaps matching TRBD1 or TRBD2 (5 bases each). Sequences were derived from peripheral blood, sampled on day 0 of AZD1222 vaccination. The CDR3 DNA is TGCGCCAGCAATCCGGGACCGGCTTCCAATGAGCAGTTCTTC. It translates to CASNPGPASNEQFF.